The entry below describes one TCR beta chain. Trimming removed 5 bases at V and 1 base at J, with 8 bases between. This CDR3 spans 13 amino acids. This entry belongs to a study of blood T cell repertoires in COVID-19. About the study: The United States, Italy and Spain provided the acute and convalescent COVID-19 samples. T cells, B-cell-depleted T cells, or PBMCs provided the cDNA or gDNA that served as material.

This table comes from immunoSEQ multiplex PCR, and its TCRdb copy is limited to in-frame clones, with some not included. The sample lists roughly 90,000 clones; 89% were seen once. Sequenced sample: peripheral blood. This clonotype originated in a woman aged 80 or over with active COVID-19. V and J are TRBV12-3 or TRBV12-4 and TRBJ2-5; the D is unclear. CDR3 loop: CASSTAPQETQYF. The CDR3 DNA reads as TGTGCCAGCAGTACTGCTCCCCAAGAGACCCAGTACTTC.